This T cell receptor beta chain was retrieved from a study of tumor and adjacent non-tumor tissue in lung cancer. Regarding this clonotype: Compared with germline, one end of the junction differs, possibly owing to a read error.

RNA was extracted from bulk tissue without any cell sorting. CDR3 size: 15 residues. The germline V gene has CDR1 DFQATT and CDR2 SNEGSKA (reference sequence). A modified ARM-PCR protocol with three rounds of nested PCR amplified TCRbeta. TCRdb recomputed calls from the multiplex PCR reads with MiXCR, one row per CDR3 protein. The sample has some 90,000 distinct CDR3 sequences, 61% seen once. This receptor was taken from a man in his 70s with non-small cell lung cancer. The rearrangement links TRBV20-1 to TRBJ2-1, with D possibly being TRBD1 or TRBD2 (6 bases each). The material sequenced was lung tumor tissue. The CDR3 nucleotides are TGCAGTGCTAGAGACCGGGAGAAGGGGACACGTGAGCAGTCCTTC. Translation gives CSARDREKGTREQSF.